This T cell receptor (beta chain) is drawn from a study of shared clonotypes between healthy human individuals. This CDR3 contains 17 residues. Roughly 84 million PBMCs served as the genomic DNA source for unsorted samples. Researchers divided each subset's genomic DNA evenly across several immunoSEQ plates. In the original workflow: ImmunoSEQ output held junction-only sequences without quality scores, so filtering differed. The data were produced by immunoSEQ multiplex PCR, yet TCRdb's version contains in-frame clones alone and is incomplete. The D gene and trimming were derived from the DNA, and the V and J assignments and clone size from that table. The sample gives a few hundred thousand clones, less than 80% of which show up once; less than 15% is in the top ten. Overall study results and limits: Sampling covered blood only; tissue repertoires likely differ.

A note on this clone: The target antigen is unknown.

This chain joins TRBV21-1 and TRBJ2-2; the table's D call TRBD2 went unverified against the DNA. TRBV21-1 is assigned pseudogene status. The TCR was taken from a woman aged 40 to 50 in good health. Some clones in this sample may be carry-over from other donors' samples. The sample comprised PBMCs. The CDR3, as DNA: TGTGCCAGCAGCAAAGTCGGACTAGCCACAAACACCGGGGAGCTGTTTTTT. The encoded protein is CASSKVGLATNTGELFF.